These T cell receptor beta chains were read from a single sample in a study of OX40 agonist ivuxolimab in advanced cancers. Repertoires were generated with immunoSEQ multiplex PCR, while TCRdb's copy carries only in-frame clones and drops some. The table lists around 40,000 clones, less than 90% of them singletons, with about 5% in the top ten. Sample: CD4+ or CD8+ T cells sorted from blood, taken in a trial of the OX40 agonist ivuxolimab. The receptors were gathered from an adult with an advanced solid tumor such as melanoma, head and neck, liver or kidney cancer. The CDR3 runs from the conserved cysteine through the conserved F or W. D genes are given only for firm matches. A clone size is listed for some rows: how often the clone was seen (once, few, many), or a class if it is expanded.

J gene | V gene | clone size | D gene | CDR3 DNA | CDR3 protein
TRBJ2-5 | TRBV15 | - | - | TGTGCCACCAGCTCCCTCTTCGGGGGACCTCAAGAGACCCAGTACTTC | CATSSLFGGPQETQYF
TRBJ2-7 | TRBV28 | - | TRBD1 | TGTGCCAGCAGCCCTCGATCAGGGGACAGGAATTTGTACGAGCAGTACTTC | CASSPRSGDRNLYEQYF
TRBJ2-2 | TRBV27 | - | - | TGTGCCAGCAGTTACAGGGTCGCCGGGGAGCTGTTTTTT | CASSYRVAGELFF
TRBJ2-1 | TRBV18 | - | - | TGTGCCAGCTCACCAACGAAGGCCAACGACAATGAGCAGTTCTTC | CASSPTKANDNEQFF
TRBJ2-5 | TRBV5-1 | once | - | TGCGCCAGCAGCTTGGGGGTCAATAGCCAAGAGACCCAGTACTTC | CASSLGVNSQETQYF
TRBJ1-2 | TRBV6-6 | - | TRBD1 | TGTGCCAGCAGTACGGACAGGGGAAACTATGGCTACACCTTC | CASSTDRGNYGYTF
TRBJ2-1 | TRBV28 | - | - | TGTGCCAGCAGCCCAGGGACATCTCTTTATGAGCAGTTCTTC | CASSPGTSLYEQFF
TRBJ1-1 | TRBV30 | few | TRBD1 | TGTGCCTGGAGTGTTCCCGGGACAGTCCATATACGGACTGAAGCTTTCTTT | CAWSVPGTVHIRTEAFF
TRBJ1-4 | TRBV2 | - | - | TGTGCCAGCAAAAGGGGGATAGATGAAAAACTGTTTTTT | CASKRGIDEKLFF
TRBJ2-5 | TRBV12-5 | - | TRBD1 | TGTGCTAGTGGTTTGGTCCCGCGTCGGGGACAGAGACCCATCGGGCAGTACTTC | CASGLVPRRGQRPIGQYF
TRBJ1-3 | TRBV29-1 | - | - | TGCAGCGTTGGAGGGCCCTCTGGAAACACCATATATTTT | CSVGGPSGNTIYF
TRBJ2-3 | TRBV2 | - | - | TGTGCCAGCAGTGAGATGGCGGCCACAGATACGCAGTATTTT | CASSEMAATDTQYF
TRBJ1-5 | TRBV5-1 | - | - | TGCGCCAGCAGGCGGGACAGCAATCAGCCCCAGCATTTT | CASRRDSNQPQHF
TRBJ2-1 | TRBV5-1 | - | - | TGCGCCAGCAGCTTGGGGAACACAGTAAATGAGCAGTTCTTC | CASSLGNTVNEQFF
TRBJ2-3 | TRBV5-1 | - | TRBD2 | TGCGCCAGCAGACCCGGACTAGCGGGAGGGGTGCAGTATTTT | CASRPGLAGGVQYF
TRBJ2-3 | TRBV10-3 | - | - | TGTGCCATCAGCCATCACCTAGCAGCTAGAGAGGGAGATACGCAGTATTTT | CAISHHLAAREGDTQYF
TRBJ2-3 | TRBV18 | - | - | TGTGCCAGCTCCCCCAGCACAGATACGCAGTATTTT | CASSPSTDTQYF
TRBJ2-1 | TRBV5-1 | few | TRBD2 | TGCGCCAGCAGCTGGAGACTAGCGGGAGATGGCGGTGAGCAGTTCTTC | CASSWRLAGDGGEQFF
TRBJ1-2 | TRBV13 | once | - | TGTGCCAGCAGCCGAGACCCAAGCAATGGCTACACCTTC | CASSRDPSNGYTF